The 10 T cell receptor beta chains below all came from one sample that was sequenced in a study of T cell changes during pregnancy in multiple sclerosis. The assay was immunoSEQ multiplex PCR, and TCRdb's table has in-frame clones only and misses some. The data contain around 23,000 clones, around 93% of them singletons. The sequencing used CD8+ T cells from peripheral blood mononuclear cells, collected in the third trimester of pregnancy. The source of these receptors is a female donor with multiple sclerosis, enrolled in a pregnancy study.

This chain uses TRBV27 with TRBJ2-1, with D possibly being TRBD2 (6 bases). V was pared by 6 bases and J by 8 bases, with 23 bases between. Germline-derived CDR1 and CDR2 are MNHEY and SMNVEV (reference sequence). The CDR3 is made up of 16 amino acids. This CDR3 is CASSGAGLSGSDEQFF. The CDR3 region has the DNA TGTGCCAGCAGCGGAGCGGGCCTTTCCGGGAGCGATGAGCAGTTCTTC.

The V gene is TRBV7-2, the J gene TRBJ2-7; D perhaps matches TRBD1 (5 bases). The germline V gene encodes CDR1 SGHTA and CDR2 FQGNSA. This CDR3 is built from 14 residues. V was clipped by 1 base and J by 2 bases, with 9 bases between them. Here the CDR3 reads CASSLGVGPYEQYF. The CDR3, as DNA: TGTGCCAGCAGCTTAGGGGTGGGGCCCTACGAGCAGTACTTC.

This clone was detected only once. The chain employs TRBV7-9 and TRBJ1-2; TRBD1 aligns across 7 bases. Trimming at V came to 0 bases and at J to 3 bases, leaving 1 base not matched to a gene. This CDR3 is built from 14 residues. The germline V gene encodes CDR1 SEHNR and CDR2 FQNEAQ (reference sequence). In DNA form, the CDR3 reads TGTGCCAGCAGCTTAGCAGGGACAGACTATGGCTACACCTTC. This codes for CASSLAGTDYGYTF.

The gene calls are TRBV27 and TRBJ1-2; maybe TRBD1 (6 bases). Germline V lookup: CDR1 MNHEY, CDR2 SMNVEV (reference sequence). This CDR3 is 13 amino acids long. The germline V and J ends were trimmed by 6 bases and 4 bases, with 12 bases remaining between them. In nucleotides, the CDR3 is TGTGCCAGCAGCCAGGACAGCCGCTATGGCTACACCTTC. Translated, it gives CASSQDSRYGYTF.

As for this clone: It is unclear where the CDR3 begins or ends on the DNA, so no DNA is shown, and the CDR3 is as TCRdb lists it. This chain links TRBV1 with TRBJ2-7; no DNA check was done on the table's D call, TRBD2. TRBV1 is listed as a pseudogene. Counting both end residues, the CDR3 totals 16 amino acids. This CDR3 is CTSSQPWASGSYEQYF.

This clone was found once. The chain carries TRBV6-5 and TRBJ2-7; 8 bases map to TRBD2. V shed 5 bases and J 3 bases; nucleotides not matched to a gene: 9. Germline CDR1 is MNHEY and CDR2 is SVGAGI. The length of the CDR3 is 15 residues. The CDR3 protein is CASSPPAGVHYEQYF. CDR3 DNA sequence: TGTGCCAGCAGTCCCCCAGCGGGGGTCCACTACGAGCAGTACTTC.

The chain couples TRBV25-1 to TRBJ2-2, with no clear D. V was shortened by 6 bases and J by 4 bases, with 6 bases between the two germline ends. The germline V gene has CDR1 MGHDK and CDR2 SYGVNS. This CDR3 region has 12 residues. CDR3 in amino acids: CASSESTGELFF. The CDR3 bases are TGTGCCAGCAGCGAGAGCACCGGGGAGCTGTTTTTT.

The chain joins TRBV19 to TRBJ2-1; 8 bases align to TRBD1. V lost 9 bases to trimming and J lost 4 bases; unmatched junction nucleotides: 5. CDR1 and CDR2 (germline): LNHDA, SQIVND (reference sequence). There are 13 residues in the CDR3. CDR3 protein: CASGTGVYNEQFF. CDR3 in DNA: TGTGCCAGCGGGACAGGAGTTTACAATGAGCAGTTCTTC. Based on the CDR3 plus reference TRBV19 and TRBJ2-1, the full variable domain is DGGITQSPKYLFRKEGQNVTLSCEQNLNHDAMYWYRQDPGQGLRLIYYSQIVNDFQKGDIAEGYSVSREKKESFPLTVTSAQKNPTAFYLCASGTGVYNEQFFGPGTRLTVL.

The chain uses TRBV7-7 and TRBJ2-1; D unclear. V lost 3 bases to trimming and J lost 6 bases, with 9 bases between them. The CDR3 spans 13 residues. CDR1 is SSHAT, CDR2 FNYEAQ, per germline (reference sequence). The CDR3 coding sequence is TGTGCCAGCAGCTTGCTTTCGGGCAATGAGCAGTTCTTC. Protein: CASSLLSGNEQFF.

The chain links TRBV28 to TRBJ1-1; TRBD1 matches at 7 bases. With 6 bases clipped from V and 2 bases from J, the junction kept 9 bases outside the gene matches. The CDR3 contains 15 residues. Germline loops: CDR1 MDHEN, CDR2 SYDVKM. The DNA for the CDR3 is TGTGCCAGCAGAGGGACAGATCAAGAAAACACTGAAGCTTTCTTT. The encoded protein is CASRGTDQENTEAFF.